These 18 T cell receptor beta chains were all obtained from the same sample, sequenced in a study of cytomegalovirus exposure and HLA in healthy donors. Both 60 Vbeta primers and 13 Jbeta primers went into the PCR. Produced via immunoSEQ multiplex PCR; TCRdb's table is partial and in-frame only. Found here are around 180,000 clones, less than 90% of them singletons; the top ten hold 0.2% to 0.3%. The sample taken for sequencing was PBMCs. The receptor source for this set is a girl under three years old in good health and CMV-seronegative.

This clone has just one count. The CDR3 coding sequence is TGTGCCAGCAGTGAATCTGGCAGCGGACGCACAGATACGCAGTATTTT. It encodes CASSESGSGRTDTQYF. The genes are TRBV2 and TRBJ2-3, with D maybe TRBD2 (5 bases). Per germline, CDR1 SNHLY and CDR2 FYNNEI. The CDR3 is 16 residues long. The V end was cut by 2 bases, the J end by 1 base, with 13 bases between.

This sequence joins TRBV18 and TRBJ1-4; D unresolved. Germline values: CDR1 KGHSH, CDR2 LQKENI. Between the trimmed V and J ends, which lost 5 bases and 4 bases, there was a span of 23 bases. This CDR3 has 18 amino acids. CDR3 sequence: CASSARPPGPLINEKLFF. Written as DNA, the CDR3 is TGTGCCAGCTCAGCACGACCTCCGGGTCCATTGATTAATGAAAAACTGTTTTTT.

The rearrangement joins TRBV18 to TRBJ1-1, with 7 bases lining up with TRBD1. Losses at the gene ends were 4 bases for V and 8 bases for J; bases not matched to a gene: 7. The CDR3 is 13 residues long. Germline lookup yields CDR1 KGHSH and CDR2 LQKENI. The CDR3 spells CASSLTGQAEAFF. CDR3 in DNA: TGTGCCAGCTCACTCACCGGACAGGCCGAAGCTTTCTTT.

The chain links TRBV29-1 to TRBJ2-7; 9 bases agree with TRBD2. This CDR3 region has 11 residues. CDR1 and CDR2 (germline): SQVTM, ANQGSEA. V gave up 7 bases and J gave up 6 bases; unmatched junction bases: 4. CDR3 in DNA: TGCAGCGGTGGCGGGGGGGGCGAGCAGTACTTC. Its protein is CSGGGGGEQYF.

This clone was seen once. The genes are TRBV6-1 and TRBJ1-1; D is uncertain. Between the trimmed V and J ends, which lost 1 base and 10 bases, there was a span of 13 bases. The CDR3 length is 13 residues. CDR1 and CDR2 from the germline V gene are MNHNS and SASEGT. The CDR3 region is CASSEGTGRAAFF. CDR3 bases: TGTGCCAGCAGTGAAGGGACCGGGCGGGCAGCTTTCTTT.

The chain recombines TRBV30 with TRBJ1-2; D is undetermined. Germline loops: CDR1 GTSNPN, CDR2 SVGIG (reference sequence). The germline V and J ends were trimmed by 1 base and 8 bases, with 8 bases remaining between them. This CDR3 has 11 residues. This CDR3 reads CAWSEPVGYTF. CDR3 sequence (DNA): TGTGCCTGGAGTGAACCGGTCGGCTACACCTTC.

V and J are TRBV4-2 and TRBJ2-5; 7 positions agree with TRBD1. The J call may not be correct, given that the DNA end is closer to TRBJ2-7. Germline values: CDR1 LGHNA, CDR2 YNFKEQ. This CDR3 comprises 17 residues. The CDR3 region is CASSQDPAGGYPYEQYF. The CDR3 region has the DNA TGTGCCAGCAGCCAAGATCCGGCAGGGGGTTACCCCTACGAGCAGTACTTC.

The CDR3: CASSVEIVTDTQYF. As DNA, the CDR3 is TGTGCCAGCAGCGTAGAAATAGTCACAGATACGCAGTATTTT. The chain recombines TRBV9 with TRBJ2-3; unclear D gene. Per the germline V gene, CDR1 is SGDLS and CDR2 is YYNGEE. The germline V and J ends were trimmed by 0 bases and 2 bases, with 7 bases remaining between them. This CDR3 is built from 14 residues. The complete variable domain, with remaining parts taken from reference TRBV9 and TRBJ2-3, reads DSGVTQTPKHLITATGQRVTLRCSPRSGDLSVYWYQQSLDQGLQFLIQYYNGEERAKGNILERFSAQQFPDLHSELNLSSLELGDSALYFCASSVEIVTDTQYFGPGTRLTVL.

The V call is TRBV30, the J call TRBJ2-5; D possibly corresponds to TRBD2 (6 bases). The germline CDR1 and CDR2 sequences are GTSNPN and SVGIG (reference sequence). V lost 1 base to trimming and J lost 4 bases, with 13 bases between them. The CDR3 spans 14 residues. The CDR3 sequence is CAWSASGVRETQYF. Here the CDR3 DNA reads TGTGCCTGGAGTGCGTCGGGAGTACGAGAGACCCAGTACTTC.

The genes are TRBV7-2 and TRBJ2-1; D is unclear. Germline-derived CDR1 and CDR2 are SGHTA and FQGNSA. The CDR3 loop spans 12 amino acids. V was pared by 6 bases and J by 7 bases, with 10 bases between. As DNA, the CDR3 is TGTGCCAGCAGACCAGGTGGAAATGAGCAGTTCTTC. This gives the protein CASRPGGNEQFF.

This chain links TRBV7-9 with TRBJ2-7; 7 bases are shared with TRBD2. The CDR3 runs to 13 residues. V trimming: 5 bases; J trimming: 2 bases; junction bases outside the gene matches: 3. CDR1 is SEHNR and CDR2 is FQNEAQ in the germline V gene (reference sequence). CDR3 in DNA: TGTGCCAGCAGCCGAGGACTAGCCTACGAGCAGTACTTC. Its protein is CASSRGLAYEQYF.

The chain links TRBV9 to TRBJ2-6; weak D call: TRBD2 (6 bases). The V gene's germline CDR1 is SGDLS and CDR2 YYNGEE. Trimming pared 0 bases from V and 1 base from J, leaving 11 bases between. The CDR3 runs to 17 residues. CDR3 coding DNA: TGTGCCAGCAGCGTAGGAGGAGGACTATCTGGGGCCAACGTCCTGACTTTC. This translates into CASSVGGGLSGANVLTF.

The rearrangement uses TRBV11-2 and TRBJ2-3; 13 bases line up with TRBD2. CDR3 length: 17 amino acids. Per germline, CDR1 SGHAT and CDR2 FQNNGV. The junction had 2 bases not matched to a gene; V was cut back by 0 bases and J by 2 bases. The CDR3: CASSLEGLAGNTDTQYF. DNA for the CDR3: TGTGCCAGCAGCTTAGAGGGACTAGCGGGAAACACAGATACGCAGTATTTT.

The chain joins TRBV4-1 to TRBJ1-5; D is perhaps TRBD1 (6 bases). The CDR3 is made up of 15 amino acids. The germline V gene encodes CDR1 MGHRA and CDR2 YSYEKL. The V and J ends lost 0 bases and 3 bases respectively, with 9 bases between them. For the CDR3, the DNA is TGCGCCAGCAGCCAAGACCGGGACACCAATCAGCCCCAGCATTTT. Its protein is CASSQDRDTNQPQHF.

J is TRBJ1-2 and V is TRBV5-4, with TRBD1 matching 8 bases. CDR3 length: 11 amino acids. Germline trimming cut 7 bases from V and 6 bases from J; bases unmatched to any gene: 2. Germline values: CDR1 SGHNT, CDR2 YYREEE (reference sequence). CDR3 sequence: CASRQGNGYTF. The CDR3 DNA reads as TGTGCCAGCCGACAGGGGAATGGCTACACCTTC.

The rearrangement uses TRBV19 and TRBJ2-2, with TRBD2 matching over 8 bases. After removal of 0 bases from V and 6 bases from J, the junction contained 12 bases not matched to a gene. This CDR3 region has 18 residues. The germline gives CDR1 LNHDA, CDR2 SQIVND (reference sequence). The CDR3 spells CASSIDSSGAGVPGELFF. In DNA form, the CDR3 reads TGTGCCAGTAGTATAGATAGCTCCGGAGCGGGGGTGCCCGGGGAGCTGTTTTTT.

The chain employs TRBV6-1 and TRBJ1-4; perhaps TRBD1 as D (6 bases). CDR3 length: 12 amino acids. V lost 4 bases, J lost 6 bases, and 6 bases lay in between. Germline V CDR1 and CDR2: MNHNS, SASEGT. The CDR3 spells CASSGTDEKLFF. The CDR3 DNA reads TGTGCCAGCAGTGGGACAGATGAAAAACTGTTTTTT.

The V and J genes are TRBV30 and TRBJ1-6; weak D call: TRBD1 (5 bases). Germline-derived CDR1 and CDR2 are GTSNPN and SVGIG (reference sequence). The CDR3 sequence is 16 residues long. V was trimmed by 0 bases and J by 0 bases, leaving 9 bases between them. CDR3 protein: CAWSVGHGSYNSPLHF. The CDR3, as DNA: TGTGCCTGGAGTGTGGGGCACGGCTCCTATAATTCACCCCTCCACTTT.